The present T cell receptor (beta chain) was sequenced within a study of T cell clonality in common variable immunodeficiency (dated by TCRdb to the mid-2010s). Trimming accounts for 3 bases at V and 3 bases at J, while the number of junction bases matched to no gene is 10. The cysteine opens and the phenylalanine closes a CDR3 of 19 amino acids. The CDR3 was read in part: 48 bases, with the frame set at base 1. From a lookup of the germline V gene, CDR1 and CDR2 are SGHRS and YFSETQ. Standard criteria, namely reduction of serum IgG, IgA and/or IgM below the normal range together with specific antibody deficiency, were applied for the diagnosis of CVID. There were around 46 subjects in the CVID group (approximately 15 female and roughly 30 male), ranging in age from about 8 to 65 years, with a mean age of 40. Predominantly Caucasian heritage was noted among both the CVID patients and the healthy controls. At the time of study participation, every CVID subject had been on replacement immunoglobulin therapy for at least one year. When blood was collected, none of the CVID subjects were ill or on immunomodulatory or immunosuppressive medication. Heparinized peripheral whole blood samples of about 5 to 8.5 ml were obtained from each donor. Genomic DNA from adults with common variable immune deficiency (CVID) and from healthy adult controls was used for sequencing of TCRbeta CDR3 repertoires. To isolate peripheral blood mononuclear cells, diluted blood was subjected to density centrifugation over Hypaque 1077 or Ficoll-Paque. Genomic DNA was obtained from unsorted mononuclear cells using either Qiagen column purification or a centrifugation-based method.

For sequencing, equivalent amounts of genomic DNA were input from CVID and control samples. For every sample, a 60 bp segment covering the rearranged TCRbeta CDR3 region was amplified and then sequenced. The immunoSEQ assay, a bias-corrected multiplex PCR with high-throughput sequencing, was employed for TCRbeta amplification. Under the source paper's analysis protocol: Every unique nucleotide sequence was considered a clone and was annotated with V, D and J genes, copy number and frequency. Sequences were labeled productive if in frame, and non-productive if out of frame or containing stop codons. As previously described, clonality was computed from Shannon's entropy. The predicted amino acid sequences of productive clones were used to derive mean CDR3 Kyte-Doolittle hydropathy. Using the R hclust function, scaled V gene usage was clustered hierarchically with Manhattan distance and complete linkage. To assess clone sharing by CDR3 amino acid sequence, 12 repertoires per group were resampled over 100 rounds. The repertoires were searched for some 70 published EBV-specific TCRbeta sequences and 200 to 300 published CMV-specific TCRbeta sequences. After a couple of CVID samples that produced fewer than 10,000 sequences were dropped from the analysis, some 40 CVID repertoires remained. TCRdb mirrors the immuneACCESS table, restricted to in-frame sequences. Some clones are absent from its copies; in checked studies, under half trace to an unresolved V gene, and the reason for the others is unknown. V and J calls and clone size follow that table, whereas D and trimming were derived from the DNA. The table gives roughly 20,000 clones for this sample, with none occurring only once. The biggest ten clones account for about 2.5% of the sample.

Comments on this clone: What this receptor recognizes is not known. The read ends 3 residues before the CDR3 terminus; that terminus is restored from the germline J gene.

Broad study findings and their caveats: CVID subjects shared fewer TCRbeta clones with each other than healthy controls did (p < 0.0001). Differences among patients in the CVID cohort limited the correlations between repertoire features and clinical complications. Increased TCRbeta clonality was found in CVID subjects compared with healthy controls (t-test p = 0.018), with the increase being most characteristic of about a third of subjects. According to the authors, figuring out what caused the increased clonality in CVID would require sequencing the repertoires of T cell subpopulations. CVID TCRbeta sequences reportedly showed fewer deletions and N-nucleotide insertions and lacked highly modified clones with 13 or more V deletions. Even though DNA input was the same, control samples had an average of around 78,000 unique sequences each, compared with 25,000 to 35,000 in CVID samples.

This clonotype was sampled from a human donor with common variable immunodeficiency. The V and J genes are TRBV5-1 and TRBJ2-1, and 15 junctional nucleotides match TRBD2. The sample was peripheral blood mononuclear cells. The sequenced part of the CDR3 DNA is TGCGCCAGCAGCTCGGACACCGGGACTAGCGGGAGGCTCTACAATGAG. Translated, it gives CASSSDTGTSGRLYNE. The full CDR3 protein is CASSSDTGTSGRLYNEQFF.